The TCR beta chain described here comes from a study of neoadjuvant nivolumab and ipilimumab in lung cancer. General study findings and limits: Resected tumors had greater TCR richness and clonality than uninvolved lung. From pretherapy to surgery, tumor richness and clonality rose with dual therapy.

Germline loops: CDR1 SGHAT, CDR2 FQNNGV. V was cut by 5 bases and J by 0 bases, with 10 bases left in between. The length of the CDR3 is 15 residues. Only in-frame clones appear in the TCRdb table, and some are missing; sequencing was by immunoSEQ multiplex PCR. The table lists tens of thousands of clones, roughly 89% of them singletons. On this clone: The antigen remains undetermined.

The starting material was peripheral blood, obtained before neoadjuvant nivolumab, alone or with ipilimumab. This chain uses TRBV11-2 with TRBJ1-4; D uncertain. This TCR was recovered from an adult with non-small cell lung cancer. The CDR3 reads CASSALWATNEKLFF. CDR3 DNA: TGTGCCAGCAGCGCCCTCTGGGCAACTAATGAAAAACTGTTTTTT.